This T cell receptor (beta chain) was obtained from a study of T-cell memory formation after mild COVID-19. Study results and caveats: There was a balanced CD4/CD8 profile in clones contracting day 15 to 85, and later expanders leaned CD4+.

This clonotype came up a few times. Antigen: not known. The CDR3 contains 14 residues. CDR1 SGHTA and CDR2 FQGNSA come from the germline V gene. The ends were cut back, 5 bases at V and 6 bases at J, with 13 bases in the middle. TCRdb used MiXCR to reprocess the 5' RACE reads, holding one entry per CDR3 protein. The sample yields about 180,000 distinct CDR3 sequences, less than 20% seen once. The receptor comes from a man in his late teens or twenties who had mild COVID-19 (a few samples of this study predate the infection). Cell type and time point are not known. The sample comprised PBMCs or a T cell subset sorted from them (not recorded which). The V call is TRBV7-2, the J call TRBJ2-2; D perhaps matches TRBD2 (5 bases). CDR3 nucleotides: TGTGCCAGCAGCGAGGGCGTCGGAGCCGGGGAGCTGTTTTTT. Translation gives CASSEGVGAGELFF. The whole variable domain, remainder taken from reference TRBV7-2 and TRBJ2-2, is GAGVSQSPSNKVTEKGKDVELRCDPISGHTALYWYRQSLGQGLEFLIYFQGNSAPDKSGLPSDRFSAERTGGSVSTLTIQRTQQEDSAVYLCASSEGVGAGELFFGEGSRLTVL.